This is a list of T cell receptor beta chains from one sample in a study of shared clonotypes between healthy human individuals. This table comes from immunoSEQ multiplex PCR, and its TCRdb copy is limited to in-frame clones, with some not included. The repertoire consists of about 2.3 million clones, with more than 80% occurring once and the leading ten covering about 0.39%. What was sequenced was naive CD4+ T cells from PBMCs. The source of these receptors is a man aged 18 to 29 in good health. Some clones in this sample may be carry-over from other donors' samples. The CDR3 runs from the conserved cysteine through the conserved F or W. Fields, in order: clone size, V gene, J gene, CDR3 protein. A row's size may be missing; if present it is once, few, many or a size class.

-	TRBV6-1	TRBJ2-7	CASSEDPRDYEQYF
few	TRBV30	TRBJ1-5	CAWADWGGDQPQHF
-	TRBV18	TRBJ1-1	CASSPWQSEAFF
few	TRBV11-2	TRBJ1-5	CASSLDRDQPQHF
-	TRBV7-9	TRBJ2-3	CASSLPAGSNTQYF
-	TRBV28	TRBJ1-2	CASSLSGGTGGPGYTF
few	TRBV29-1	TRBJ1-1	CSADRTWNTEAFF
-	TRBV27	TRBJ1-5	CASSFRDRGPQHF
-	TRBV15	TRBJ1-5	CATSRPVRPGQPQHF
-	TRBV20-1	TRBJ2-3	CSARRVDTQYF
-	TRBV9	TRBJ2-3	CASSAGQGAGKDTQYF
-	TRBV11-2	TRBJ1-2	CASSPHKDSNYGYTF
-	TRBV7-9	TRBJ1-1	CASSWNPTDTEAFF
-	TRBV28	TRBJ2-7	CATDRGGYEQYF
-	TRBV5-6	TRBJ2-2	CASRAGGANTGELFF
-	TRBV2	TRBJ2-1	CASSISQTRLAGGERFF
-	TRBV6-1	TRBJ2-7	CASSRSVPSSYEQYF
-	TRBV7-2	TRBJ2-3	CASSLRRTGRADTQYF
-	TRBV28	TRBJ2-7	CASSSGTGTYEQYF
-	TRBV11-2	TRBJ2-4	CASSPNRLAKNIQYF
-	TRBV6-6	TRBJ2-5	CASSRPLSGTQETQYF
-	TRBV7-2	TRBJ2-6	CASSLRTGEGVLTF
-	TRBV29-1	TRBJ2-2	CSVEGTGNTGELFF
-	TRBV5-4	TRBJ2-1	CASSLALSGRGGDEQFF
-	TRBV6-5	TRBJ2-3	CASSYSQARGLDTQYF
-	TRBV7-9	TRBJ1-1	CASSLVSTNTEAFF
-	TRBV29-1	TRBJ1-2	CSVVRGAYGYTF
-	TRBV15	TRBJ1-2	CATSRQGRYGYTF
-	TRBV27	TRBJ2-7	CASSYSPGTRNEQYF
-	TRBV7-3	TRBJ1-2	CASSLGALGVYGYTF
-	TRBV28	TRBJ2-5	CASSLPPRAWTGSQEKRGETQYF
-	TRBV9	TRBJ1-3	CASSLGWGGTGNTIYF